The 21 T cell receptor beta chains in this list originate from one sample, sequenced in a study of blood T cell repertoires in COVID-19. The assay was immunoSEQ multiplex PCR, and TCRdb's table has in-frame clones only and misses some. The sample holds approximately 150,000 clones, around 90% seen once. The sequenced sample consisted of peripheral blood. These TCRs come from a man aged 55 to 69 with active or convalescent COVID-19.

V and J are TRBV6-6 and TRBJ2-7; 7 bases are a match to TRBD2. The CDR3 spans 15 residues. V was clipped by 6 bases and J by 2 bases; unmatched bases: 10. From germline, CDR1 is MNHNY and CDR2 SVGAGI (reference sequence). The CDR3 is CASSGKQGLTYEQYF. The CDR3 DNA is TGTGCCAGCAGCGGGAAGCAGGGACTAACCTACGAGCAGTACTTC.

The chain recombines TRBV19 with TRBJ2-5; tentative D call: TRBD2 (6 bases). CDR3 length: 16 amino acids. Trimming removed 5 bases from V and 2 bases from J, with 18 bases in between. Germline V gene lookup returns CDR1 LNHDA and CDR2 SQIVND (reference sequence). CDR3 nucleotide sequence: TGTGCCAGTAGTCCCCGCGGGGCCCTCGGGCAAGAGACCCAGTACTTC. This sequence encodes CASSPRGALGQETQYF.

The gene calls are TRBV6-5 and TRBJ2-7; D is possibly TRBD1 (5 bases). Trimming removed 1 base at V and 6 bases at J, with 13 bases between. The CDR3 spans 14 residues. Looked up from germline, CDR1 is MNHEY and CDR2 is SVGAGI. In DNA form, the CDR3 reads TGTGCCAGCAGTTACTGGCAGGGTGGAGTCGAGCAGTACTTC. Translating gives CASSYWQGGVEQYF.

The chain uses TRBV7-2 and TRBJ2-2; 7 nucleotides align to TRBD1. Trimming removed 4 bases from V and 6 bases from J; junction bases left unmatched: 11. The germline CDR1 and CDR2 sequences are SGHTA and FQGNSA. The CDR3 covers 16 residues. In DNA form, the CDR3 reads TGTGCCAGCAGCTCCTTGACAGGGCAGGTAGCCGGGGAGCTGTTTTTT. Its translation: CASSSLTGQVAGELFF.

The rearrangement joins TRBV27 to TRBJ2-1; D is possibly TRBD1 (6 bases). Per germline, CDR1 MNHEY and CDR2 SMNVEV (reference sequence). The CDR3 spans 16 residues. The V and J ends lost 5 bases and 0 bases respectively, with 14 bases between them. This CDR3 is CASSLWDTRSYNEQFF. CDR3 DNA sequence: TGTGCCAGCAGTCTATGGGACACTCGCTCCTACAATGAGCAGTTCTTC.

The genes are TRBV7-2 and TRBJ2-4, with TRBD1 matching 8 bases. This CDR3 has 16 residues. With V trimmed by 5 bases and J by 6 bases, 12 bases remained unmatched. CDR1 is SGHTA and CDR2 is FQGNSA in the germline V gene. The CDR3 loop is CASSTGDRLSSNIQYF. CDR3 DNA sequence: TGTGCCAGCAGCACAGGGGACAGGCTGTCCTCAAACATTCAGTACTTC.

This chain uses TRBV10-1 with TRBJ1-1; 9 positions match TRBD1. This CDR3 has 14 residues. Trimming at V came to 5 bases and at J to 3 bases, leaving 4 bases not matched to a gene. Germline V gene data show CDR1 as WNHNN and CDR2 as SYGVQD (reference sequence). The CDR3 DNA is TGCGCCAGCAGTCCGAACAGGGGGCACACTGAAGCTTTCTTT. The encoded protein is CASSPNRGHTEAFF.

The V gene is TRBV2, the J gene TRBJ2-2; 9 bases are shared with TRBD1. The CDR3 consists of 13 residues. V trimming: 7 bases; J trimming: 8 bases; junction bases outside the gene matches: 5. Germline V gene lookup returns CDR1 SNHLY and CDR2 FYNNEI. The CDR3 coding sequence is TGTGCCAGCAACTTACAGGGGGCGGGGGAGCTGTTTTTT. This translates into CASNLQGAGELFF.

The chain is built from TRBV19 and TRBJ1-5, with a tentative D call TRBD1 (5 bases). The CDR3 is 14 residues long. Germline assignment: CDR1 LNHDA and CDR2 SQIVND (reference sequence). The V end lost 4 bases, the J end lost 1 base, and 8 bases lay between the germline ends. The CDR3 loop reads CASSRGKSNQPQHF. In DNA form, the CDR3 reads TGTGCCAGTAGTAGGGGCAAAAGCAATCAGCCCCAGCATTTT. Full variable domain (rest looked up from reference TRBV19 and TRBJ1-5): DGGITQSPKYLFRKEGQNVTLSCEQNLNHDAMYWYRQDPGQGLRLIYYSQIVNDFQKGDIAEGYSVSREKKESFPLTVTSAQKNPTAFYLCASSRGKSNQPQHFGDGTRLSIL.

This clone was picked up one time. CDR3 DNA sequence: TGTGCCAGCAGTTTCCTAGCGGGAGGGCCCCGGAACTACAATGAGCAGTTCTTC. It codes for CASSFLAGGPRNYNEQFF. The genes are TRBV6-2 or TRBV6-3 and TRBJ2-1; 12 positions agree with TRBD2. The CDR3 totals 18 residues. Looked up from germline, CDR1 is MNHEY and CDR2 is SVGEGT. The ends lost 4 bases at V and 3 bases at J; junction bases unmatched: 10.

The chain joins TRBV5-4 to TRBJ2-7; 8 bases match TRBD2. There are 14 residues in the CDR3. Germline lookup yields CDR1 SGHNT and CDR2 YYREEE (reference sequence). The V gene end was trimmed by 3 bases and the J gene end by 2 bases; junction bases not matched to a gene: 4. The chain's CDR3 is CASSSGLAPYEQYF. CDR3 nucleotide sequence: TGTGCCAGCAGCTCCGGACTAGCTCCCTACGAGCAGTACTTC.

This chain uses TRBV6-5 with TRBJ1-2; tentatively, D is TRBD1 (5 bases). The V end lost 7 bases, the J end lost 8 bases, and 23 bases lay between the germline ends. CDR1 MNHEY and CDR2 SVGAGI come from the germline V gene. CDR3 length equals 15 residues. The CDR3 DNA reads as TGTGCCAGCATCAAGTTGGCCCCAGGGCTCCAAGGCTACACCTTC. This sequence encodes CASIKLAPGLQGYTF.

The chain combines TRBV21-1 with TRBJ2-5; TRBD1, the table's D call, lacks a check against the DNA. TRBV21-1 is marked as a pseudogene. The CDR3 totals 17 residues. The CDR3 DNA follows: TGTGCCAGCAGCTCGTGGACAGGGGGTCGCTCGCAAGAGACCCAGTACTTC. Amino acid sequence: CASSSWTGGRSQETQYF.

A few counts support this clone. The genes are TRBV6-5 and TRBJ2-2; weak D call: TRBD2 (6 bases). Germline V gene sequence: CDR1 MNHEY, CDR2 SVGAGI. CDR3 size: 14 residues. V shed 0 bases and J shed 5 bases, with 7 bases lying between them. The CDR3 here is CASSYSGGTGELFF. In DNA, the CDR3 is TGTGCCAGCAGTTACTCGGGGGGAACCGGGGAGCTGTTTTTT.

This clone showed up just a few times. V usage is TRBV2 and J usage is TRBJ1-4; 7 bases match TRBD1. CDR1 and CDR2 from the germline V gene are SNHLY and FYNNEI. With V trimmed by 7 bases and J by 5 bases, 7 bases remained unmatched. The CDR3 is made up of 14 amino acids. CDR3 amino acids: CASNNRDRNEKLFF. DNA of the CDR3: TGTGCCAGCAACAACCGGGACAGAAATGAAAAACTGTTTTTT. Drawing the rest from reference TRBV2 and TRBJ1-4, the complete variable domain is EPEVTQTPSHQVTQMGQEVILRCVPISNHLYFYWYRQILGQKVEFLVSFYNNEISEKSEIFDDQFSVERPDGSNFTLKIRSTKLEDSAMYFCASNNRDRNEKLFFGSGTQLSVL.

The V gene is TRBV7-3, the J gene TRBJ2-3; 8 bases agree with TRBD2. With 4 bases clipped from V and 0 bases from J, the junction kept 6 bases outside the gene matches. This CDR3 has 16 residues. In germline, CDR1 is SGHTA, CDR2 FQGTGA. The CDR3 is CASSSGTRGSTDTQYF. CDR3 coding DNA: TGTGCCAGCAGCTCTGGGACTAGAGGAAGCACAGATACGCAGTATTTT.

V usage is TRBV11-3 and J usage is TRBJ2-5; 8 bases are shared with TRBD1. Germline trimming cut 2 bases from V and 3 bases from J; bases unmatched to any gene: 11. Germline V lookup: CDR1 SGHNT, CDR2 YENEEA. The CDR3 extends over 17 amino acids. In DNA, the CDR3 is TGTGCCAGCAGCTTAAGGCCCGGGACAGGATCTAAAGAGACCCAGTACTTC. This codes for CASSLRPGTGSKETQYF.

CDR3 sequence: CASSFAGSGYYNEQFF. The CDR3 DNA reads TGTGCCAGCAGCTTTGCGGGATCAGGGTACTACAATGAGCAGTTCTTC. This chain links TRBV7-9 with TRBJ2-1; weak D call: TRBD2 (6 bases). Germline V gene data show CDR1 as SEHNR and CDR2 as FQNEAQ (reference sequence). The length of the CDR3 is 16 residues. The V and J ends lost 3 bases and 3 bases respectively, with 15 bases between them.

The chain links TRBV24-1 to TRBJ2-2, with 7 bases that match TRBD1. Germline CDR1 KGHDR, CDR2 SFDVKD. J gave up 3 bases and V 1 base, and 4 bases lay outside the gene matches. The CDR3 length is 16 residues. CDR3 in amino acids: CATSDFGTAHTGELFF. The CDR3 DNA reads TGTGCCACCAGTGATTTTGGGACAGCTCACACCGGGGAGCTGTTTTTT.

This clone has just a few counts. In DNA, the CDR3 is TGTGCCAGCAGCTCCACCGGGACTGCTAATTCACCCCTCCACTTT. It is translated as CASSSTGTANSPLHF. The V gene is TRBV7-9, the J gene TRBJ1-6; D is possibly TRBD1 (5 bases). From germline, CDR1 is SEHNR and CDR2 FQNEAQ (reference sequence). The CDR3 sequence is 15 residues long. Trimming left V 4 bases short and J 6 bases short, with 13 bases between.

The rearrangement links TRBV27 to TRBJ2-1; no definite D call. Trimming cost V 5 bases and J 2 bases, with 16 bases left between them. The CDR3 runs 16 residues. The germline V gene has CDR1 MNHEY and CDR2 SMNVEV (reference sequence). Written as DNA, the CDR3 is TGTGCCAGCAGTCCCTTACCGCGCCTGGCCTACAATGAGCAGTTCTTC. Translation: CASSPLPRLAYNEQFF.